This T cell receptor beta chain originates from a study of beta chain features in type 1 diabetes. Study-wide points: Insertions were fewer and deletions more numerous at VDJ junctions in type 1 diabetes patients.

The study reverse transcribed the entire isolated RNA, so it sequenced expressed TCRB transcripts. Some clones are missing from TCRdb's copy, which holds only in-frame ones; the method was immunoSEQ multiplex PCR. The sample has 400,000 to 500,000 clones, 11% to 15% seen once; the top ten hold roughly 0.036%. Concerning this clone itself: What it binds is not known.

V gave up 2 bases and J gave up 0 bases, with 8 bases separating them. CDR3 size: 14 residues. CDR1 is SGHRS, CDR2 YFSETQ, per germline. The chain recombines TRBV5-1 with TRBJ1-1; the D is unclear. Sequencing was done on a sample of naive CD4+ T cells from blood. This TCR was sampled from a man under 40 in good health. The CDR3 spells CASSFEVMNTEAFF. The CDR3 region has the DNA TGCGCCAGCAGCTTTGAGGTGATGAACACTGAAGCTTTCTTT.